This T cell receptor (beta chain) stems from a study of blood T cell repertoires in COVID-19. This CDR3 spans 15 amino acids. Looked up from germline, CDR1 is MRHNA and CDR2 is SNTAGT. The V and J ends lost 6 bases and 8 bases, in that order; junction bases with no gene match: 11. Assay used: immunoSEQ multiplex PCR; TCRdb lists only in-frame clones, some missing. Among 150,000 to 200,000 clones, 88% were seen once, and the ten largest hold roughly 5.6%. This rearrangement joins TRBV6-4 to TRBJ1-2; TRBD1 aligns across 11 bases. The sequence was collected from a man in his forties with active or convalescent COVID-19. The sample was peripheral blood. The CDR3 coding sequence is TGTGCCAGCAGCGAACAAGGACAGGGGGCAAGGGGCTACACCTTC. Translated, it gives CASSEQGQGARGYTF.